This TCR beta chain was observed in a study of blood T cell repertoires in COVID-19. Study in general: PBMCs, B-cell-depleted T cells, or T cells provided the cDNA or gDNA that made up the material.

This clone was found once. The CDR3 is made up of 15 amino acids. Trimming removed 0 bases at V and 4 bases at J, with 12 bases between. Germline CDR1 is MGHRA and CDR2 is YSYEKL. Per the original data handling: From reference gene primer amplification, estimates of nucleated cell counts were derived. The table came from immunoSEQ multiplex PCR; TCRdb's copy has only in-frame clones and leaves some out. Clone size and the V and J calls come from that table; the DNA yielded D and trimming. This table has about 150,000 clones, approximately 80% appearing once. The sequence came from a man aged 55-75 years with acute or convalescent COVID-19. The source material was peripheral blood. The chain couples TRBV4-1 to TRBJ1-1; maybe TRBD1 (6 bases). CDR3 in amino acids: CASSQESRGSTEAFF. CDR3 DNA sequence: TGCGCCAGCAGCCAAGAGAGCAGGGGAAGCACTGAAGCTTTCTTT.